Presented here are 15 T cell receptor beta chains from one specimen sequenced in a study of OX40 agonist ivuxolimab in advanced cancers. Produced via immunoSEQ multiplex PCR; TCRdb's table is partial and in-frame only. The table includes under 85,000 clones, approximately 95% detected once. The starting material was CD4+ or CD8+ T cells sorted from blood, obtained in a trial of the OX40 agonist ivuxolimab. The receptors originated from an adult with an advanced solid tumor such as melanoma, head and neck, liver or kidney cancer.

The chain combines TRBV7-9 with TRBJ2-1; TRBD2 agrees at 11 bases. This CDR3 is built from 14 residues. After removal of 5 bases from V and 9 bases from J, the junction contained 6 bases not matched to a gene. Germline values: CDR1 SEHNR, CDR2 FQNEAQ (reference sequence). Here the CDR3 DNA reads TGTGCCAGCAGCGGTAGCGGGAGGGACAGTGAGCAGTTCTTC. It translates to CASSGSGRDSEQFF.

The V and J genes are TRBV4-3 and TRBJ1-5; the D is unclear. Per the germline V gene, CDR1 is LGHNA and CDR2 is YSLEER. The V and J ends lost 1 base and 0 bases respectively, with 4 bases between them. The CDR3 covers 14 residues. The CDR3, as DNA: TGCGCCAGCAGCCAAGTCAGTAGCAATCAGCCCCAGCATTTT. Translation gives CASSQVSSNQPQHF.

The chain recombines TRBV14 with TRBJ1-6, with no clear D. Trimming stripped 5 bases from V and 10 bases from J, with 9 bases between. Germline CDR1 reads SGHDN; CDR2 reads FVKESK. CDR3 size: 12 residues. CDR3 sequence: CASSEGFSPLHF. The CDR3, as DNA: TGTGCCAGCAGCGAAGGCTTCTCACCCCTCCACTTT.

The chain recombines TRBV7-8 with TRBJ2-1; no clear D gene. Germline CDR1 is SGHVS and CDR2 is FQNEAQ. Trimming shortened V by 1 base and J by 11 bases, and 6 bases separated the two germline ends. This CDR3 region has 11 residues. Written as DNA, the CDR3 is TGTGCCAGCAGCTTAGAAGGTCAGCAGTTCTTC. Protein product: CASSLEGQQFF. Full variable domain (remainder filled in from reference TRBV7-8 and TRBJ2-1): GAGVSQSPRYKVAKRGQDVALRCDPISGHVSLFWYQQALGQGPEFLTYFQNEAQLDKSGLPSDRFFAERPEGSVSTLKIQRTQQEDSAVYLCASSLEGQQFFGPGTRLTVL.

The chain joins TRBV2 to TRBJ1-1; TRBD1 matches 7 bases. CDR1 and CDR2 (germline): SNHLY, FYNNEI. After removal of 10 bases from V and 3 bases from J, the junction contained 5 bases not matched to a gene. CDR3 length: 12 amino acids. DNA for the CDR3: TGTGCCACCCAGGGGGAAGACACTGAAGCTTTCTTT. Translated, it gives CATQGEDTEAFF.

The J gene is TRBJ2-3, the V gene TRBV7-9; 8 nucleotides line up with TRBD2. The CDR3 runs 13 residues. Germline loops: CDR1 SEHNR, CDR2 FQNEAQ (reference sequence). Losses at the gene ends were 4 bases for V and 6 bases for J; bases not matched to a gene: 3. CDR3 sequence: CASSSSSGDTQYF. Written as DNA, the CDR3 is TGTGCCAGCAGCTCGTCTAGCGGGGATACGCAGTATTTT. Full variable domain (outside the CDR3, taken from reference TRBV7-9 and TRBJ2-3): DTGVSQNPRHKITKRGQNVTFRCDPISEHNRLYWYRQTLGQGPEFLTYFQNEAQLEKSRLLSDRFSAERPKGSFSTLEIQRTEQGDSAMYLCASSSSSGDTQYFGPGTRLTVL.

V and J are TRBV11-2 and TRBJ2-5; D remains ambiguous. V lost 2 bases to trimming and J lost 6 bases, with 10 bases between them. Germline lookup yields CDR1 SGHAT and CDR2 FQNNGV. The CDR3 is 13 residues long. The CDR3 DNA sequence: TGTGCCAGCAGCTTACCTACTTGGAAGACCCAGTACTTC. Translated: CASSLPTWKTQYF.

Comments on this clone: The junction does not match germline at one end; this may be a read error. The chain links TRBV7-7 to TRBJ2-3; D is tentatively TRBD1 or TRBD2 (5 bases each). The CDR3 has 14 amino acids. Per germline, CDR1 SSHAT and CDR2 FNYEAQ (reference sequence). CDR3 nucleotides: TGTGCTAGCAGCTCCGGGACCAACACAGATACGCAGTATTTT. This sequence encodes CASSSGTNTDTQYF. Combining the CDR3 with reference TRBV7-7 and TRBJ2-3 gives the whole variable domain GAGVSQSPRYKVTKRGQDVTLRCDPISSHATLYWYQQALGQGPEFLTYFNYEAQPDKSGLPSDRFSAERPEGSISTLTIQRTEQRDSAMYRCASSSGTNTDTQYFGPGTRLTVL.

This chain connects TRBV15 to TRBJ2-7; D is perhaps TRBD1 (6 bases). Germline assignment: CDR1 LNHNV and CDR2 YYDKDF (reference sequence). The CDR3 loop spans 14 amino acids. Between the trimmed V and J ends, which lost 2 bases and 2 bases, there was a span of 10 bases. CDR3 DNA sequence: TGTGCCACCAGCAGACGGGACATTGCCTACGAGCAGTACTTC. The encoded protein is CATSRRDIAYEQYF. Supplemented by reference TRBV15 and TRBJ2-7, the full variable domain reads DAMVIQNPRYQVTQFGKPVTLSCSQTLNHNVMYWYQQKSSQAPKLLFHYYDKDFNNEADTPDNFQSRRPNTSFCFLDIRSPGLGDTAMYLCATSRRDIAYEQYFGPGTRLTVT.

The chain combines TRBV19 with TRBJ1-5; D is perhaps TRBD1 (6 bases). Germline V gene sequence: CDR1 LNHDA, CDR2 SQIVND (reference sequence). This CDR3 is 14 amino acids long. V lost 3 bases to trimming and J lost 4 bases, with 10 bases between them. CDR3 protein: CASSIEQGNQPQHF. The CDR3 coding sequence is TGTGCCAGTAGTATCGAGCAGGGGAATCAGCCCCAGCATTTT. Filled out from reference TRBV19 and TRBJ1-5, the complete variable domain reads DGGITQSPKYLFRKEGQNVTLSCEQNLNHDAMYWYRQDPGQGLRLIYYSQIVNDFQKGDIAEGYSVSREKKESFPLTVTSAQKNPTAFYLCASSIEQGNQPQHFGDGTRLSIL.

The chain has TRBV5-4 and TRBJ2-7, with 7 bases lining up with TRBD2. V was clipped by 3 bases and J by 2 bases; unmatched bases: 5. Germline V gives CDR1 SGHNT, CDR2 YYREEE (reference sequence). The CDR3 has 14 amino acids. For the CDR3, the DNA is TGTGCCAGCAGCTCCGGGGGGTCCACCTACGAGCAGTACTTC. Amino acids: CASSSGGSTYEQYF.

The chain employs TRBV4-2 and TRBJ2-7; D possibly corresponds to TRBD1 (5 bases). The CDR3 runs to 15 residues. The ends were cut back, 4 bases at V and 5 bases at J, with 18 bases in the middle. Germline loops: CDR1 LGHNA, CDR2 YNFKEQ. CDR3 sequence: CASSPLGQGLNEQYF. CDR3 sequence (DNA): TGTGCCAGCAGCCCCTTAGGGCAGGGCCTGAACGAGCAGTACTTC.

This rearrangement joins TRBV4-3 to TRBJ2-1, with D perhaps assigned TRBD1 or TRBD2 (5 bases each). Germline-derived CDR1 and CDR2 are LGHNA and YSLEER. The CDR3 is 18 residues long. The V gene lost 0 bases and the J gene lost 1 base, with 16 bases spanning the gap. CDR3 sequence reads: CASSQDRMGRGSYNEQFF. Here the CDR3 DNA reads TGCGCCAGCAGCCAAGATCGAATGGGACGGGGTTCCTACAATGAGCAGTTCTTC.

This chain links TRBV9 with TRBJ1-1, with a tentative D call TRBD1 (6 bases). Germline CDR1 and CDR2: SGDLS and YYNGEE. Trimming shortened V by 0 bases and J by 6 bases, and 12 bases separated the two germline ends. The CDR3 is 14 residues long. CDR3 coding DNA: TGTGCCAGCAGCGTAGAAGGCAGGGGCCCTGAAGCTTTCTTT. It is translated as CASSVEGRGPEAFF.

The chain couples TRBV27 to TRBJ1-5; no firm D call. This CDR3 is built from 15 residues. The V gene's germline CDR1 is MNHEY and CDR2 SMNVEV (reference sequence). Trimming cost V 6 bases and J 4 bases, with 16 bases left between them. In nucleotides, the CDR3 is TGTGCCAGCAGCCCGGGGTCGATTGGGAATCAGCCCCAGCATTTT. Translated: CASSPGSIGNQPQHF.